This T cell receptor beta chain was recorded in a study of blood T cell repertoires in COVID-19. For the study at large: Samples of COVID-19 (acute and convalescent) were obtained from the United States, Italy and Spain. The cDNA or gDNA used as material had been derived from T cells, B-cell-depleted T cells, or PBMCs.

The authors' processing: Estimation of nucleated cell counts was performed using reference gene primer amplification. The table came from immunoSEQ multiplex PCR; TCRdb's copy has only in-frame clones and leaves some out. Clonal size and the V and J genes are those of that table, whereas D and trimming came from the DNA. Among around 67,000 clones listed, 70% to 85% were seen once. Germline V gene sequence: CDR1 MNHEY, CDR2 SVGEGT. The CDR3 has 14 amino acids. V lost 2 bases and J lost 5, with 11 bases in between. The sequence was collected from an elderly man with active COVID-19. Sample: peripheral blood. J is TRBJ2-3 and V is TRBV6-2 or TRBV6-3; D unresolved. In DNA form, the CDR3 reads TGTGCCAGCAGTTACGGGCCTAATGTAGATACGCAGTATTTT. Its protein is CASSYGPNVDTQYF.